The 5 T cell receptor beta chains below come from one sample, sequenced in a study of T cell changes during pregnancy in multiple sclerosis. Repertoires were generated with immunoSEQ multiplex PCR, while TCRdb's copy carries only in-frame clones and drops some. The top ten hold more than 0.55% of the sample, which has over 35,000 clones, 90% seen once. Sequenced here: CD4+ T cells from peripheral blood mononuclear cells, sampled in the second trimester of pregnancy. These TCRs come from a female donor with multiple sclerosis, enrolled in a pregnancy study.

V is TRBV5-1 and J is TRBJ2-1; no definite D call. Germline values: CDR1 SGHRS, CDR2 YFSETQ. This CDR3 region has 14 residues. Trimming pared 3 bases from V and 4 bases from J, leaving 11 bases between. The CDR3 nucleotides read TGCGCCAGCAGCTCTCAGGCCTCGTACAATGAGCAGTTCTTC. The encoded protein is CASSSQASYNEQFF.

The chain is built from TRBV10-3 and TRBJ2-3; 7 bases agree with TRBD2. The CDR3 runs 14 residues. CDR1 and CDR2 from the germline V gene are ENHRY and SYGVKD. V shed 6 bases and J 4 bases; nucleotides not matched to a gene: 7. Written as DNA, the CDR3 is TGTGCCATCAGCGGCGGGAGTGTAGCAGATACGCAGTATTTT. This gives the protein CAISGGSVADTQYF.

The chain links TRBV2 to TRBJ2-3; possibly TRBD2 for D (6 bases). Trimming shortened V by 2 bases and J by 0 bases, and 9 bases separated the two germline ends. The CDR3 is 15 amino acids. Germline CDR1 is SNHLY and CDR2 is FYNNEI. The CDR3 loop is CASSERLASTDTQYF. The CDR3 region has the DNA TGTGCCAGCAGTGAACGGCTAGCGAGCACAGATACGCAGTATTTT.

V is TRBV27 and J is TRBJ2-2; D perhaps matches TRBD2 (5 bases). The CDR3 extends over 15 amino acids. Trimming shortened V by 3 bases and J by 1 base, and 9 bases separated the two germline ends. Germline CDR1 MNHEY, CDR2 SMNVEV (reference sequence). This chain's CDR3 is CASSFERGNTGELFF. CDR3 in DNA: TGTGCCAGCAGTTTTGAACGGGGGAACACCGGGGAGCTGTTTTTT.

The chain employs TRBV5-1 and TRBJ2-3; D unclear. V was clipped by 0 bases and J by 0 bases, with 5 bases between them. The germline V gene has CDR1 SGHRS and CDR2 YFSETQ. The CDR3 runs to 14 residues. CDR3 sequence reads: CASSLAGSTDTQYF. For the CDR3, the DNA is TGCGCCAGCAGCTTGGCCGGGAGCACAGATACGCAGTATTTT.